A selection of T cell receptor beta chains follows, all from one sample in a study of Graves' ophthalmopathy and Graves' hyperthyroidism. TCRdb re-called the multiplex PCR reads with MiXCR, one entry per CDR3 protein. The sample includes 900,000 to 1,200,000 distinct CDR3 sequences, about two fifths of them seen just once. Specimen: peripheral blood or thyroid tissue (not recorded which). These TCRs come from an adult man with Graves' hyperthyroidism. The CDR3 runs from the conserved cysteine through the conserved F or W. Each record gives: V gene, J gene, D gene, clone size, CDR3 protein, CDR3 DNA. A D gene is named only where the DNA matches it firmly. The size entry is marked missing in some rows and otherwise reads once, few, many or a size class.

TRBV4-3	TRBJ2-2	TRBD1	few	CASSRDRGITGELFF	TGCGCCAGCAGCCGGGACAGGGGAATCACCGGGGAGCTGTTTTTT
TRBV20-1	TRBJ2-5	NA	few	CSANGGGEETQYF	TGCAGTGCAAATGGAGGGGGAGAAGAGACCCAGTACTTC
TRBV29-1	TRBJ1-4	NA	few	CSVNRGLFF	TGCAGCGTTAACCGGGGACTGTTTTTT
TRBV4-3	TRBJ1-2	TRBD1	NA	CASSQDTGAGGYTF	TGCGCCAGCAGCCAAGATACAGGGGCTGGTGGCTACACCTTC
TRBV7-2	TRBJ1-5	NA	NA	CASSFQGLPQHF	TGTGCCAGCAGCTTCCAGGGGCTCCCCCAGCATTTT
TRBV6-5	TRBJ1-2	NA	many	CASSYKSGYGYTF	TGTGCCAGCAGTTACAAGTCGGGGTATGGCTACACCTTC
TRBV19	TRBJ1-2	NA	NA	CASSIGHTGNGYTF	TGTGCCAGTAGTATCGGCCACACAGGGAATGGCTACACCTTC
TRBV7-9	TRBJ2-7	NA	few	CASSSWGRGGVSYEQYF	TGTGCCAGCAGCTCATGGGGGAGAGGGGGTGTCTCCTACGAGCAGTACTTC
TRBV27	TRBJ1-6	NA	few	CASRKQGGNSPLHF	TGTGCCAGCAGAAAACAGGGCGGGAATTCACCCCTCCACTTT
TRBV12-3/TRBV12-4	TRBJ1-4	NA	few	CASSTRLDEKLFF	TGTGCCAGCAGCACCCGGCTAGATGAAAAACTGTTTTTT
TRBV12-3/TRBV12-4	TRBJ2-5	TRBD1	many	CASSLSPGQQETQYF	TGTGCCAGCAGCCTCTCACCGGGACAGCAAGAGACCCAGTACTTC
TRBV15	TRBJ2-5	NA	many	CATSTSNRVTQYF	TGTGCCACCAGCACTTCTAACAGGGTGACCCAGTACTTC
TRBV7-9	TRBJ2-7	TRBD1	many	CASSAAGRDRGHEQYF	TGTGCCAGCAGTGCCGCCGGTCGGGACAGGGGGCACGAGCAGTACTTC
TRBV29-1	TRBJ2-6	NA	many	CSVNGLYQGANVLTF	TGCAGCGTCAACGGTCTCTATCAGGGGGCCAACGTCCTGACTTTC
TRBV25-1	TRBJ2-2	TRBD2	many	CASSELGRGANTGELFF	TGTGCCAGCAGTGAATTGGGGCGGGGGGCGAACACCGGGGAGCTGTTTTTT
TRBV24-1	TRBJ2-2	TRBD2	NA	CATSDSRRGFGELFF	TGTGCCACCAGTGATTCAAGGCGGGGGTTCGGGGAGCTGTTTTTT
TRBV7-9	TRBJ2-6	TRBD1	NA	CASSGRTGIGANVLTF	TGTGCCAGCAGCGGAAGGACAGGGATCGGGGCCAACGTCCTGACTTTC
TRBV13	TRBJ2-2	NA	few	CASRGPVWTGELFF	TGTGCCAGCAGAGGACCCGTATGGACCGGGGAGCTGTTTTTT
TRBV12-3/TRBV12-4	TRBJ1-1	NA	NA	CASSQTSGFLTEAFF	TGTGCCAGCAGCCAAACTAGCGGGTTTCTGACTGAAGCTTTCTTT
TRBV7-9	TRBJ1-4	NA	many	CASTSRLEKLFF	TGTGCCAGCACCTCACGCCTCGAAAAACTGTTTTTT
TRBV12-3/TRBV12-4	TRBJ1-6	NA	many	CASSRDGSRSPLHF	TGTGCCAGCAGTCGGGACGGCAGTCGTTCACCCCTCCACTTT
TRBV7-2	TRBJ2-7	NA	NA	CASSQGGHLYYEQYF	TGTGCCAGCAGCCAAGGGGGTCACCTTTACTACGAGCAGTACTTC
TRBV5-1	TRBJ2-2	TRBD1	NA	CASSLWDRAGTGELFF	TGCGCCAGCAGCTTGTGGGACAGGGCGGGCACCGGGGAGCTGTTTTTT
TRBV28	TRBJ1-5	NA	NA	CARRTAGPSNQPQHF	TGTGCCAGGAGGACGGCGGGGCCTAGCAATCAGCCCCAGCATTTT
TRBV7-9	TRBJ1-2	NA	NA	CASSFKVDHGYTF	TGTGCCAGCAGCTTCAAAGTAGATCATGGCTACACCTTC
TRBV29-1	TRBJ2-5	TRBD2	many	CSVDPSGVLGETQYF	TGCAGCGTTGATCCTAGCGGGGTCCTGGGGGAGACCCAGTACTTC
TRBV29-1	TRBJ1-3	NA	NA	CSVSPGTSAGNTIYF	TGCAGCGTCAGTCCCGGGACTAGCGCTGGAAACACCATATATTTT
TRBV5-1	TRBJ2-3	NA	NA	CASSLGHLRGDTQYF	TGCGCCAGCAGCTTGGGACACCTCCGTGGAGATACGCAGTATTTT
TRBV6-5	TRBJ2-5	TRBD1	few	CASSFSPGQGQETQYF	TGTGCCAGCAGTTTCTCTCCGGGACAGGGACAAGAGACCCAGTACTTC
TRBV14	TRBJ1-2	NA	many	CASSRTGRPYSGYTF	TGTGCCAGCAGCCGGACTGGGAGACCCTATTCCGGCTACACCTTC
TRBV4-2	TRBJ1-5	NA	NA	CASSQEYWSNQPQHF	TGTGCCAGCAGCCAAGAGTACTGGAGCAATCAGCCCCAGCATTTT
TRBV28	TRBJ2-6	NA	NA	CASSRLLTF	TGTGCCAGCAGCCGACTCCTGACTTTC
TRBV7-9	TRBJ1-4	NA	NA	CASSDWETTNEKLFF	TGTGCCAGCAGCGACTGGGAAACAACTAATGAAAAACTGTTTTTT
TRBV7-2	TRBJ2-5	NA	many	CASSLDRKETQYF	TGTGCCAGCAGCCTAGACAGGAAAGAGACCCAGTACTTC
TRBV11-2	TRBJ1-1	NA	NA	CASSLAPPPTEAFF	TGTGCCAGCAGCTTAGCCCCCCCCCCCACTGAAGCTTTCTTT
TRBV14	TRBJ2-5	TRBD2	NA	CASSQGRSSGRLVETQYF	TGTGCCAGCAGCCAGGGACGGTCTAGCGGGAGGTTGGTCGAGACCCAGTACTTC
TRBV19	TRBJ2-7	TRBD2	many	CASSASGNTYEQYF	TGTGCCAGTAGCGCTAGCGGGAATACCTACGAGCAGTACTTC
TRBV7-8	TRBJ1-2	TRBD1	NA	CASSQGQGSGGYTF	TGTGCCAGCAGCCAGGGACAGGGGTCGGGGGGCTACACCTTC
TRBV10-2	TRBJ2-2	NA	NA	CASKALNTGELFF	TGCGCCAGCAAGGCTTTGAACACCGGGGAGCTGTTTTTT
TRBV9	TRBJ2-7	NA	NA	CASSPSPLNYEQYF	TGTGCCAGCAGCCCAAGTCCACTCAACTACGAGCAGTACTTC
TRBV9	TRBJ1-2	NA	many	CASSAEGLYGYTF	TGTGCCAGCAGCGCCGAGGGCCTTTATGGCTACACCTTC
TRBV7-2	TRBJ2-7	NA	few	CASSPLSGHPYEQYF	TGTGCCAGCAGCCCCCTCAGCGGGCACCCCTACGAGCAGTACTTC
TRBV2	TRBJ2-3	NA	NA	CASITDGSTDTQYF	TGTGCCAGCATTACGGACGGGAGCACAGATACGCAGTATTTT
TRBV9	TRBJ1-1	NA	many	CASSDHRDEGSNTEAFF	TGTGCCAGCAGCGACCATAGGGACGAGGGTTCGAACACTGAAGCTTTCTTT
TRBV4-3	TRBJ2-5	NA	NA	CASSGSSGETQYF	TGCGCCAGCTCGGGCTCCTCCGGGGAGACCCAGTACTTC
TRBV19	TRBJ2-2	TRBD1	many	CASSIGQGTGELFF	TGTGCCAGCAGCATCGGACAGGGCACCGGGGAGCTGTTTTTT